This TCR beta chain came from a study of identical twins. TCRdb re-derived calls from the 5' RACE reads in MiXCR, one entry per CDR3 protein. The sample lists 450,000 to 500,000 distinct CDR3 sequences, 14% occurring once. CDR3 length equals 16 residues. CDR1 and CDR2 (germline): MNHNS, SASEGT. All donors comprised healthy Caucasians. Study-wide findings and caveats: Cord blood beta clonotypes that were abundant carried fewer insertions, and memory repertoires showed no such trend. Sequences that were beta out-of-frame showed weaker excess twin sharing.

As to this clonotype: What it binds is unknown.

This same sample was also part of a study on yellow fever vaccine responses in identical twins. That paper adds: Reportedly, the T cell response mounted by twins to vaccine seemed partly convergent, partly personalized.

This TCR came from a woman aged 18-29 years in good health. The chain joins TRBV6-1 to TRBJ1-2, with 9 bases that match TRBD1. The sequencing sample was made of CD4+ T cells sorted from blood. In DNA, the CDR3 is TGTGCAGTCCGACAGGGGGATCTTGGTCCTATCCATGGCTACACCTTC. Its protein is CAVRQGDLGPIHGYTF.